Below, 5 T cell receptor beta chains from the same sample are listed, as sequenced in a study of blood T cell repertoires in COVID-19 (dated by TCRdb to 2020 to 2022). Receptors were amplified or captured by the immunoSEQ multiplex PCR assay. Imported from immuneACCESS, the table was reduced by TCRdb to in-frame sequences with V and J called. These copies leave out some clones; in studies compared against another copy, an unresolved V gene accounts for under half, and the cause of the remainder is not known. The sample table lists roughly 100,000 clones, approximately 86% of them with a count of one. Of the sample, under 3% is held by the ten largest clones. The sequencing input was peripheral blood. Receptor source: a man between 50 and 59 years old with active or convalescent COVID-19.

The chain uses TRBV5-6 and TRBJ2-5; 8 bases line up with TRBD1. Germline V gene sequence: CDR1 SGHDT, CDR2 YYEEEE. After removal of 4 bases from V and 3 bases from J, the junction contained 8 bases not matched to a gene. The CDR3 totals 15 residues. CDR3 DNA: TGTGCCAGCAGCCCCTTCGGACAGGGAAAAGAGACCCAGTACTTC. Encoded protein: CASSPFGQGKETQYF.

The rearrangement links TRBV3-1 (or the pseudogene TRBV3-2) to TRBJ2-1, with D maybe TRBD1 (5 bases). Trimming took 7 bases from V and 0 from J, leaving 13 bases between them. Germline V lookup: CDR1 LGHDT, CDR2 YNNKEL (reference sequence). This CDR3 is 15 amino acids long. The CDR3 region is CASTLIRGSYNEQFF. CDR3 nucleotide sequence: TGTGCCAGCACCCTAATTAGGGGCTCCTACAATGAGCAGTTCTTC.

This clone was recorded only once. The chain has TRBV11-2 and TRBJ2-2, with D possibly being TRBD1 (6 bases). Germline values: CDR1 SGHAT, CDR2 FQNNGV. CDR3 size: 15 residues. Between the trimmed V and J ends, which lost 4 bases and 2 bases, there was a span of 11 bases. CDR3 protein: CASSSTGRNTGELFF. The DNA of the CDR3 is TGTGCCAGCAGCTCCACAGGGAGAAACACCGGGGAGCTGTTTTTT.

The chain carries TRBV9 and TRBJ2-2; 10 positions agree with TRBD2. The germline CDR1 and CDR2 sequences are SGDLS and YYNGEE. V shed 4 bases and J 7 bases; nucleotides not matched to a gene: 10. The CDR3 runs to 16 residues. Here the CDR3 reads CASSSRSGGAIGELFF. The DNA of the CDR3 is TGTGCCAGCAGCTCCCGAAGCGGGGGGGCTATCGGGGAGCTGTTTTTT.

The chain is built from TRBV6-2 or TRBV6-3 and TRBJ1-5, with D possibly TRBD1 on 6 matching bases. Trimming removed 2 bases from V and 0 bases from J, with 26 bases in between. This CDR3 has 21 amino acids. CDR1 is MNHEY, CDR2 SVGEGT, per germline. CDR3 sequence: CASSYPSQGVKGLYSNQPQHF. The CDR3 nucleotides are TGTGCCAGCAGTTACCCCTCACAGGGAGTGAAGGGCCTATATAGCAATCAGCCCCAGCATTTT.